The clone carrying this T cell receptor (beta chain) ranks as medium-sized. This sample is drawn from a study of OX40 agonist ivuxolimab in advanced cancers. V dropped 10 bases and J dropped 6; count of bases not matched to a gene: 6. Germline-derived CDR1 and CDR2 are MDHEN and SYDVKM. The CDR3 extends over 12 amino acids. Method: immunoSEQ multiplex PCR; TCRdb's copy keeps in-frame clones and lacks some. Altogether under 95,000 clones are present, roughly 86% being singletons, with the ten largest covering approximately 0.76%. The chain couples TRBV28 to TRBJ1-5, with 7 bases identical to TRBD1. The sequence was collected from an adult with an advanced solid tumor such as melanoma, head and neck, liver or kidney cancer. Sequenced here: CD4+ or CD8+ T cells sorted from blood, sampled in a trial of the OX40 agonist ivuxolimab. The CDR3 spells CAIGGGVQPQHF. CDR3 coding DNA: TGTGCCATCGGAGGGGGCGTTCAGCCCCAGCATTTT.